The source of this T cell receptor beta chain is a study of beta chain features in type 1 diabetes. Germline values: CDR1 SGHVS, CDR2 FQNEAQ. The junction had 3 bases not matched to a gene; V was cut back by 2 bases and J by 4 bases. The length of the CDR3 is 14 residues. This clone showed up just a few times. What it recognizes is unknown. Study findings and constraints: In every one of the four CD4+ subsets, TCRB CDR3s were moderately but significantly shorter in Type 1 diabetes patients. Fewer insertions but more deletions were seen at VDJ junctions in type 1 diabetes patients. Shorter templates might be favored by PCR, and equally so in patients and in controls.

Reverse transcription of all isolated RNA meant that expressed TCRB transcripts were sequenced. Generated by immunoSEQ multiplex PCR, the TCRdb table keeps only in-frame clones and is missing some. The data contain around 300,000 clones, about 15% of them singletons. The sequenced material came from naive CD4+ T cells from blood. This receptor was identified in a man aged 18 to 30 with type 1 diabetes. The V call is TRBV7-8, the J call TRBJ2-3; 7 bases fit TRBD2. CDR3 loop: CASSLTRGADTQYF. Written as DNA, the CDR3 is TGTGCCAGCAGCTTAACCCGGGGGGCAGATACGCAGTATTTT.